This TCR beta chain was recorded in a study of beta chain features in type 1 diabetes. Whole-study context: Age and gender were similar between patients and healthy donors, as were cell yields. Analysis included 100 million to 110 million sorted cells drawn from all samples. Study outcomes and limitations: Although PCR might favor shorter templates, it would do so equally in patients and controls. Insertions were fewer and deletions more numerous at VDJ junctions in type 1 diabetes patients.

Expressed TCRB transcripts were sequenced, since all the RNA that had been isolated was reverse transcribed. The method was immunoSEQ multiplex PCR; TCRdb's version includes in-frame clones alone and lacks a portion of them. The table lists 300,000 to 450,000 clones, roughly 21% of them singletons, with approximately 0.041% in the top ten. Trimming removed 4 bases at V and 3 bases at J, with 10 bases between. CDR3 length equals 13 residues. Per germline, CDR1 SGHNT and CDR2 YYREEE (reference sequence). Details on this clone: Antigen: not known.

Material for sequencing was naive CD4+ T cells from blood. This chain joins TRBV5-4 and TRBJ1-2; the D gene is possibly TRBD1 (6 bases). The sequence was collected from a woman under 30 in good health. Written as DNA, the CDR3 is TGTGCCAGCAGCCAGACAGGAGACTATGGCTACACCTTC. Its protein product is CASSQTGDYGYTF.